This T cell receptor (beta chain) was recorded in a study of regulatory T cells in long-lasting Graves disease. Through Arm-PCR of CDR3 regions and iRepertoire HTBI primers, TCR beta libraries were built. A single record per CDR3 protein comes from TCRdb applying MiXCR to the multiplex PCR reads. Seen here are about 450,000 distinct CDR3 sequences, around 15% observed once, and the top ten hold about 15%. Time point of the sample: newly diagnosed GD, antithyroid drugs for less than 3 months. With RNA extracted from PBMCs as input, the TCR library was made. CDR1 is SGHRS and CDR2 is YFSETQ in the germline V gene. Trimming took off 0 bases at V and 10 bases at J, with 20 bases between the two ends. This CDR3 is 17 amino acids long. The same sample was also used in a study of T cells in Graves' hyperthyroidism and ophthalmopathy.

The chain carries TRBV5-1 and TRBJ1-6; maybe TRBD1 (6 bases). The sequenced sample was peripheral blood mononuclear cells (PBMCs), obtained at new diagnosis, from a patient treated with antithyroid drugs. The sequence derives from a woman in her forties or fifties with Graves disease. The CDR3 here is CASSLARAGDGHSPLHF. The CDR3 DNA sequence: TGCGCCAGCAGCTTGGCACGGGCAGGGGATGGGCACTCACCCCTCCACTTT.